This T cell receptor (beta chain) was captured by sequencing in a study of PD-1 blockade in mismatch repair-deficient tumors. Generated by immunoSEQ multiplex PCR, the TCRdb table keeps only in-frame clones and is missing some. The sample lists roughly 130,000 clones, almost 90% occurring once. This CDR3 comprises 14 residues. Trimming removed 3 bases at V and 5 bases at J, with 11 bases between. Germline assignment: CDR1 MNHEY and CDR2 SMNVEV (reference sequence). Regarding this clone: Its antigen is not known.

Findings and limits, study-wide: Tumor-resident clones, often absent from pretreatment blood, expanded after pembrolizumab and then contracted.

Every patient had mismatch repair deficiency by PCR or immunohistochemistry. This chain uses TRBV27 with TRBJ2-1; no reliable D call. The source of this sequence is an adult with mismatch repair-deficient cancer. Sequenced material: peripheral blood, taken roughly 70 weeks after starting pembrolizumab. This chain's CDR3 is CASSFLPINNEQFF. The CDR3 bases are TGTGCCAGCAGTTTCCTACCCATCAACAATGAGCAGTTCTTC.